Each of the 9 T cell receptor beta chains below was sequenced from the same sample in a study of blood T cell repertoires in COVID-19. TCRdb's copy holds only in-frame clones and misses some; the assay was immunoSEQ multiplex PCR. The sample contains roughly 230,000 clones, roughly 83% of which appear only once. The sample consisted of peripheral blood. These receptor sequences come from a woman between 45 and 65 years old with acute or convalescent COVID-19.

The gene calls are TRBV5-6 and TRBJ1-2; D gene unclear. V shed 2 bases and J shed 5 bases, with 19 bases lying between them. The CDR3 covers 16 residues. CDR1 is SGHDT and CDR2 is YYEEEE in the germline V gene. The CDR3 DNA reads as TGTGCCAGCAGCTTTCTGGTGGCGGGAAGAGGGTATGGCTACACCTTC. It encodes CASSFLVAGRGYGYTF.

This chain connects TRBV3-1 (or the pseudogene TRBV3-2) to TRBJ2-5; TRBD2 aligns across 10 bases. CDR3 size: 15 residues. From germline, CDR1 is LGHDT and CDR2 YNNKEL (reference sequence). With V trimmed by 6 bases and J by 5 bases, 9 bases remained unmatched. CDR3 nucleotides: TGTGCCAGCAGTCTTCGTAGCGGGAGGTTGGAGACCCAGTACTTC. Its protein is CASSLRSGRLETQYF.

V usage is TRBV5-1 and J usage is TRBJ2-1; 12 positions agree with TRBD2. Looked up from germline, CDR1 is SGHRS and CDR2 is YFSETQ. The CDR3 length is 16 residues. The junction had 2 bases not matched to a gene; V was cut back by 3 bases and J by 1 base. The DNA of the CDR3 is TGCGCCAGCAGCTCCACTAGCGGGAGGTCCTACAATGAGCAGTTCTTC. Its translation is CASSSTSGRSYNEQFF.

The J gene is TRBJ1-2, the V gene TRBV7-9; D ambiguous. Germline V gene sequence: CDR1 SEHNR, CDR2 FQNEAQ (reference sequence). The CDR3 has 17 residues. The V end lost 1 base, the J end lost 3 bases, and 18 bases lay between the germline ends. The CDR3 DNA reads TGTGCCAGCAGCTTAGACGAAGGGTTTCGGGGAGACTATGGCTACACCTTC. Translation: CASSLDEGFRGDYGYTF.

The rearrangement uses TRBV6-5 and TRBJ1-4; D unclear. The V gene's germline CDR1 is MNHEY and CDR2 SVGAGI. V was pared by 5 bases and J by 7 bases, with 14 bases between. The CDR3 is made up of 14 amino acids. This CDR3 reads CASSTMGSVEKLFF. The CDR3 DNA reads TGTGCCAGCAGTACGATGGGGAGTGTTGAAAAACTGTTTTTT.

The rearrangement uses TRBV30 and TRBJ1-6; 11 bases are a match to TRBD1. The V gene's germline CDR1 is GTSNPN and CDR2 SVGIG (reference sequence). V lost 4 bases to trimming and J lost 8 bases; unmatched junction nucleotides: 10. This CDR3 spans 16 amino acids. CDR3 in amino acids: CAWTATGTGGDSPLHF. The CDR3 DNA is TGTGCCTGGACCGCTACCGGGACAGGGGGGGATTCACCCCTCCACTTT.

The chain links TRBV6-5 to TRBJ2-7; 9 nucleotides line up with TRBD2. V gave up 6 bases and J gave up 2 bases; unmatched junction bases: 5. This CDR3 has 14 amino acids. Germline V gene data show CDR1 as MNHEY and CDR2 as SVGAGI. The DNA for the CDR3 is TGTGCCAGCAGCGCGACTAGCGGCGCCTACGAGCAGTACTTC. This encodes CASSATSGAYEQYF.

This chain connects TRBV19 to TRBJ2-5; possibly TRBD1 for D (5 bases). Germline-derived CDR1 and CDR2 are LNHDA and SQIVND (reference sequence). The ends were cut back, 5 bases at V and 4 bases at J, with 17 bases in the middle. CDR3 size: 15 residues. CDR3 DNA sequence: TGTGCCAGTAGTCCGCAACGGACAAGTGGAGAGACCCAGTACTTC. Translated, it gives CASSPQRTSGETQYF.

CDR3 bases: TGCGCCAGCAGCGACAGGGAGAGCTCCTACAATGAGCAGTTCTTC. It specifies CASSDRESSYNEQFF. The chain carries TRBV5-1 and TRBJ2-1; 7 positions match TRBD1. The CDR3 sequence is 15 residues long. CDR1 is SGHRS, CDR2 YFSETQ, per germline. V shed 4 bases and J 0 bases; nucleotides not matched to a gene: 4.